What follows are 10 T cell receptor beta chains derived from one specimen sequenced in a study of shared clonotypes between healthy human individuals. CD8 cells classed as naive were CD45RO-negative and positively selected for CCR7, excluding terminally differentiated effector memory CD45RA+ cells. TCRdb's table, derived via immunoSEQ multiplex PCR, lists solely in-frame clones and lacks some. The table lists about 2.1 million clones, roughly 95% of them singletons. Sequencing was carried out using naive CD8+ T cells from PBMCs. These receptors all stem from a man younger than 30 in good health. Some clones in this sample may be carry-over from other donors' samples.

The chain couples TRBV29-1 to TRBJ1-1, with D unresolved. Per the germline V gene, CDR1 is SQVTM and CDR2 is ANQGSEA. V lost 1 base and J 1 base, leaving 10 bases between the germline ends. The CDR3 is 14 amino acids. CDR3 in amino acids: CSVEGLGANTEAFF. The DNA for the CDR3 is TGCAGCGTTGAAGGGCTAGGAGCGAACACTGAAGCTTTCTTT.

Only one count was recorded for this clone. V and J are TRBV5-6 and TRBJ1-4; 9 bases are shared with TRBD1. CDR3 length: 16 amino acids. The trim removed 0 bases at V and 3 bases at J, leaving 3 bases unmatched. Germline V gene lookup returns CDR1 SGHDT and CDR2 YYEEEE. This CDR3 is CASSLGTGASNEKLFF. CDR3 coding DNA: TGTGCCAGCAGCTTGGGGACAGGGGCATCTAATGAAAAACTGTTTTTT.

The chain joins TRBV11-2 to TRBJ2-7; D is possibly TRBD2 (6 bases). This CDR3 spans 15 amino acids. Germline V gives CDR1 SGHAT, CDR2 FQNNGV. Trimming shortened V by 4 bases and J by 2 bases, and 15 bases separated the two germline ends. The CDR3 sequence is CASSSGRGRPYEQYF. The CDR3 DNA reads TGTGCCAGCAGCTCAGGGCGGGGTCGTCCCTACGAGCAGTACTTC.

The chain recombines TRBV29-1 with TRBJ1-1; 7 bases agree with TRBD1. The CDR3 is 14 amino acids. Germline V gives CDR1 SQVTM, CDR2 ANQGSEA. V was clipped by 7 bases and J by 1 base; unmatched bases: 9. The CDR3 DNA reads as TGCAGCGCCCCAACCCAGGGGGGGAACACTGAAGCTTTCTTT. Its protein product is CSAPTQGGNTEAFF. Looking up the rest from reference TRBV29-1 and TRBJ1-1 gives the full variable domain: SAVISQKPSRDICQRGTSLTIQCQVDSQVTMMFWYRQQPGQSLTLIATANQGSEATYESGFVIDKFPISRPNLTFSTLTVSNMSPEDSSIYLCSAPTQGGNTEAFFGQGTRLTVV.

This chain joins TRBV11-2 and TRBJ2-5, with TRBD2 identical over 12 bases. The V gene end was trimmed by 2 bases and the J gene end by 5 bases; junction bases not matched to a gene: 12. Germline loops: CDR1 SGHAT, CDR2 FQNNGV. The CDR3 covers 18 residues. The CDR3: CASSLRLAGGRGEETQYF. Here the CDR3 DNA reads TGTGCCAGCAGCTTACGTCTAGCGGGAGGGAGAGGCGAGGAGACCCAGTACTTC. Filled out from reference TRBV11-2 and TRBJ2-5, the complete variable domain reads EAGVAQSPRYKIIEKRQSVAFWCNPISGHATLYWYQQILGQGPKLLIQFQNNGVVDDSQLPKDRFSAERLKGVDSTLKIQPAKLEDSAVYLCASSLRLAGGRGEETQYFGPGTRLLVL.

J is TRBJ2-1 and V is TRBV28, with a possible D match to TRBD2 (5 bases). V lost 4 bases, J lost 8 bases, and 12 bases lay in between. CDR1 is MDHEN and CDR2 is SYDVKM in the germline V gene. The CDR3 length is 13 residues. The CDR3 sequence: CASSWVSADEQFF. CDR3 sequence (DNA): TGTGCCAGCAGTTGGGTTAGCGCGGATGAGCAGTTCTTC.

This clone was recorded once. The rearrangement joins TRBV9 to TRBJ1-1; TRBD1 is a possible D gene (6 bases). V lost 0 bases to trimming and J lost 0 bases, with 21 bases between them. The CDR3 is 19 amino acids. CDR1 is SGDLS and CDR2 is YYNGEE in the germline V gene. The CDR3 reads CASSVDSARGPPMNTEAFF. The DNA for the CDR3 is TGTGCCAGCAGCGTAGATTCGGCCAGGGGCCCTCCGATGAACACTGAAGCTTTCTTT.

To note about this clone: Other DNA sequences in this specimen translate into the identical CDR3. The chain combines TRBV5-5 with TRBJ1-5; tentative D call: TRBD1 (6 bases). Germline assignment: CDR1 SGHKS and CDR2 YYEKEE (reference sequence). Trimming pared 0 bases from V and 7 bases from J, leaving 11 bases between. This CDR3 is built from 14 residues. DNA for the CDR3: TGTGCCAGCAGCTTGGTACAGGGTGGACAGCCCCAGCATTTT. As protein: CASSLVQGGQPQHF.

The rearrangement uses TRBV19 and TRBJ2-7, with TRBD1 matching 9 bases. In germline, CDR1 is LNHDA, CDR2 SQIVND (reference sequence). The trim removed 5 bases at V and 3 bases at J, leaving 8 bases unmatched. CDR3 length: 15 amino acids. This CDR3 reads CASSDGPGQGYEQYF. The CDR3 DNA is TGTGCCAGTAGTGATGGACCGGGACAGGGCTACGAGCAGTACTTC. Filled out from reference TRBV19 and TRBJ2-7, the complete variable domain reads DGGITQSPKYLFRKEGQNVTLSCEQNLNHDAMYWYRQDPGQGLRLIYYSQIVNDFQKGDIAEGYSVSREKKESFPLTVTSAQKNPTAFYLCASSDGPGQGYEQYFGPGTRLTVT.

CDR3 DNA sequence: TGCAGCGTTAAGGAAAATATCCCCGGCGAGCAGTACTTC. It translates to CSVKENIPGEQYF. The gene calls are TRBV29-1 and TRBJ2-5; D gene uncertain. The J call could be wrong; TRBJ2-7 is a better fit for the DNA end. The CDR3 loop spans 13 amino acids. Germline V gene lookup returns CDR1 SQVTM and CDR2 ANQGSEA.